The rows below give T cell receptor beta chains drawn from one sample of a study of T cells expressing NK-cell markers. Using the 5' RACE reads, TCRdb records one entry per CDR3 protein without DNA. Here the sample table reports 130,000 to 150,000 distinct CDR3 sequences. The sample consisted of blood T cells: a sorted CD56 or NKG2C T cell subset, CD4+ or CD8+ T cells, or bulk PBMC T cells (not recorded which). These receptors came from a man younger than 30 in good health. Both conserved end residues are part of each CDR3.

j_gene: TRBJ2-1
len: 15
v_gene: TRBV24-1
CDR3aa: CATSDRTSGRNEQFF

j_gene: TRBJ2-1
len: 14
v_gene: TRBV19
CDR3aa: CASSPASGINEQFF

j_gene: TRBJ2-1
len: 14
v_gene: TRBV7-2
CDR3aa: CASSPGQGPYEQFF

j_gene: TRBJ2-5
len: 18
v_gene: TRBV12-3/TRBV12-4
CDR3aa: CASSTVISAKKSQETQYF

j_gene: TRBJ2-2
len: 15
v_gene: TRBV6-5
CDR3aa: CASSYSMGTPGELFF

j_gene: TRBJ2-1
len: 15
v_gene: TRBV27
CDR3aa: CASSFAPGYYNEQFF

j_gene: TRBJ2-2
len: 16
v_gene: TRBV6-8
CDR3aa: CASSYGGTTNTGELFF

j_gene: TRBJ1-5
len: 14
v_gene: TRBV7-6
CDR3aa: CASSLYDSNQPQHF

j_gene: TRBJ2-1
len: 16
v_gene: TRBV7-9
CDR3aa: CASSLNAGLKYNEQFF

j_gene: TRBJ1-1
len: 15
v_gene: TRBV13
CDR3aa: CASSSRGRMNTEAFF